These 29 T cell receptor beta chains originate from one sample sequenced in a study of control samples from healthy donors and cancer patients. Method: immunoSEQ multiplex PCR; TCRdb's copy keeps in-frame clones and lacks some. This table has roughly 120,000 clones, roughly 90% appearing once. Sequencing was carried out using blood. The origin of the receptors is a woman younger than 30 in good health.

This sequence joins TRBV5-1 and TRBJ2-4; 11 bases agree with TRBD2. The V and J ends lost 3 bases and 6 bases, in that order; junction bases with no gene match: 8. This CDR3 spans 16 amino acids. Germline V gives CDR1 SGHRS, CDR2 YFSETQ. The CDR3 here is CASSSTPLAGGNIQYF. CDR3 DNA: TGCGCCAGCAGCTCGACCCCTCTAGCGGGAGGAAACATTCAGTACTTC.

The rearrangement uses TRBV25-1 and TRBJ1-3, with 9 bases identical to TRBD1. Trimming at V came to 6 bases and at J to 4 bases, leaving 10 bases not matched to a gene. This CDR3 is built from 16 residues. Per germline, CDR1 MGHDK and CDR2 SYGVNS. The CDR3 sequence: CASSLTGTGTGNTIYF. CDR3 nucleotides: TGTGCCAGCAGCCTTACCGGGACAGGGACAGGAAACACCATATATTTT.

The chain couples TRBV15 to TRBJ2-7; D ambiguous. V was trimmed by 1 base and J by 3 bases, leaving 10 bases between them. The CDR3 contains 14 residues. Germline assignment: CDR1 LNHNV and CDR2 YYDKDF (reference sequence). The CDR3 protein is CATSRGGSFYEQYF. The CDR3 DNA reads as TGTGCCACCAGCAGAGGGGGTTCGTTCTACGAGCAGTACTTC.

The rearrangement links TRBV19 to TRBJ2-7, with D possibly being TRBD2 (5 bases). The germline V and J ends were trimmed by 0 bases and 0 bases, with 9 bases remaining between them. Germline CDR1 and CDR2: LNHDA and SQIVND (reference sequence). This CDR3 spans 15 amino acids. Here the CDR3 reads CASSIDLGSSYEQYF. CDR3 coding DNA: TGTGCCAGTAGTATAGATCTGGGGAGCTCCTACGAGCAGTACTTC.

This rearrangement joins TRBV19 to TRBJ1-1; 10 nucleotides match TRBD1. Germline V gene data show CDR1 as LNHDA and CDR2 as SQIVND (reference sequence). The CDR3 totals 15 residues. V trimming: 6 bases; J trimming: 0 bases; junction bases outside the gene matches: 4. The CDR3, as DNA: TGTGCCAGTAGAAGACAGGGGGCAATGAACACTGAAGCTTTCTTT. This sequence encodes CASRRQGAMNTEAFF.

The chain is built from TRBV28 and TRBJ1-6; perhaps TRBD1 as D (5 bases). Germline V gene sequence: CDR1 MDHEN, CDR2 SYDVKM. There are 15 residues in the CDR3. Trimming shortened V by 5 bases and J by 9 bases, and 17 bases separated the two germline ends. CDR3 sequence: CASSPAGAGFSPLHF. CDR3 DNA: TGTGCCAGCAGTCCCGCCGGGGCAGGGTTTTCACCCCTCCACTTT.

The chain carries TRBV7-3 and TRBJ2-3; TRBD1 matches 9 bases. This CDR3 spans 16 amino acids. After removal of 2 bases from V and 7 bases from J, the junction contained 10 bases not matched to a gene. Germline V lookup: CDR1 SGHTA, CDR2 FQGTGA. Here the CDR3 reads CASSLRGGTGRNTQYF. CDR3 bases: TGTGCCAGCAGCTTACGTGGGGGGACAGGGAGGAATACGCAGTATTTT.

V is TRBV7-9 and J is TRBJ1-5; no reliable D call. The germline V gene encodes CDR1 SEHNR and CDR2 FQNEAQ (reference sequence). V shed 3 bases and J shed 4 bases, with 4 bases lying between them. This CDR3 is built from 12 residues. In DNA, the CDR3 is TGTGCCAGCAGCTTGCCGAATCAGCCCCAGCATTTT. Encoded protein: CASSLPNQPQHF.

The chain links TRBV6-2 or TRBV6-3 to TRBJ2-7, with 9 bases fitting TRBD1. The CDR3 runs 18 residues. V dropped 0 bases and J dropped 3; count of bases not matched to a gene: 12. CDR1 and CDR2 from the germline V gene are MNHEY and SVGEGT. Written as DNA, the CDR3 is TGTGCCAGCAGTTACTCGTTATTGAGCTGGACAGGGGACTACGAGCAGTACTTC. It codes for CASSYSLLSWTGDYEQYF.

The V and J genes are TRBV7-2 and TRBJ2-5, with a possible D match to TRBD2 (6 bases). This CDR3 contains 15 residues. V was pared by 1 base and J by 4 bases, with 13 bases between. Germline loops: CDR1 SGHTA, CDR2 FQGNSA. CDR3 sequence: CASSLVRGPGETQYF. The CDR3 DNA is TGTGCCAGCAGCTTAGTGCGGGGCCCGGGAGAGACCCAGTACTTC.

This clone was seen just once. The junction and the germline gene differ at one end; a read error may be behind it. J is TRBJ1-1 and V is TRBV30; no firm D call. Germline CDR1 is GTSNPN and CDR2 is SVGIG (reference sequence). The CDR3 is 13 residues long. The CDR3 reads CAWSSSFGTKAFF. In nucleotides, the CDR3 is TGTGCCTGGAGTAGCAGTTTTGGCACTAAAGCTTTCTTT.

This sequence joins TRBV5-1 and TRBJ1-4; the match to TRBD1 covers 8 bases. Germline V gene data show CDR1 as SGHRS and CDR2 as YFSETQ. V lost 1 base to trimming and J lost 5 bases; unmatched junction nucleotides: 1. There are 14 residues in the CDR3. The CDR3 sequence is CASSLTGGNEKLFF. The DNA for the CDR3 is TGCGCCAGCAGCTTGACAGGGGGGAATGAAAAACTGTTTTTT.

The chain uses TRBV28 and TRBJ2-2, with D unclear. V was pared by 4 bases and J by 0 bases, with 15 bases between. The germline V gene encodes CDR1 MDHEN and CDR2 SYDVKM. This CDR3 spans 17 amino acids. The CDR3 loop is CASSSNTVTANTGELFF. CDR3 coding DNA: TGTGCCAGCAGTTCGAACACAGTCACCGCGAACACCGGGGAGCTGTTTTTT.

This chain uses TRBV19 with TRBJ2-3; D possibly uses TRBD1 or TRBD2 (5 bases each). Germline CDR1 and CDR2: LNHDA and SQIVND (reference sequence). The CDR3 contains 15 residues. Trimming removed 6 bases from V and 6 bases from J, with 19 bases in between. The CDR3 region is CASSRDGGDFDTQYF. DNA of the CDR3: TGTGCCAGTAGCAGGGACGGTGGGGATTTCGATACGCAGTATTTT.

The chain combines TRBV9 with TRBJ2-7; perhaps TRBD1 as D (6 bases). Trimming cost V 4 bases and J 5 bases, with 19 bases left between them. CDR1 is SGDLS and CDR2 is YYNGEE in the germline V gene. This CDR3 contains 15 residues. CDR3 residues: CASSLGLQGSNEQYF. CDR3 nucleotide sequence: TGTGCCAGCAGCCTCGGCCTACAGGGATCCAACGAGCAGTACTTC. Based on the CDR3 plus reference TRBV9 and TRBJ2-7, the full variable domain is DSGVTQTPKHLITATGQRVTLRCSPRSGDLSVYWYQQSLDQGLQFLIQYYNGEERAKGNILERFSAQQFPDLHSELNLSSLELGDSALYFCASSLGLQGSNEQYFGPGTRLTVT.

The rearrangement links TRBV11-2 to TRBJ2-3, with 8 bases lining up with TRBD2. This CDR3 has 15 residues. J gave up 1 base and V 6 bases, and 6 bases lay outside the gene matches. Per the germline V gene, CDR1 is SGHAT and CDR2 is FQNNGV. DNA of the CDR3: TGTGCCAGCAGGGGGGGGCGGGAGGGCACAGATACGCAGTATTTT. Translating gives CASRGGREGTDTQYF.

The V call is TRBV2, the J call TRBJ1-2; 8 bases line up with TRBD1. The CDR3 spans 13 residues. Per the germline V gene, CDR1 is SNHLY and CDR2 is FYNNEI. V shed 6 bases and J 5 bases; nucleotides not matched to a gene: 5. The CDR3 spells CASRPGQGYGYTF. The CDR3 nucleotides read TGTGCCAGCAGGCCAGGACAGGGATATGGCTACACCTTC.

V is TRBV25-1 and J is TRBJ2-5; maybe TRBD2 (5 bases). Looked up from germline, CDR1 is MGHDK and CDR2 is SYGVNS. The CDR3 covers 11 residues. V was shortened by 2 bases and J by 7 bases, with 5 bases between the two germline ends. CDR3 sequence reads: CASSERGTQYF. The DNA of the CDR3 is TGTGCCAGCAGTGAACGGGGGACCCAGTACTTC. The variable domain in full, with the rest retrieved from reference TRBV25-1 and TRBJ2-5, is EADIYQTPRYLVIGTGKKITLECSQTMGHDKMYWYQQDPGMELHLIHYSYGVNSTEKGDLSSESTVSRIRTEHFPLTLESARPSHTSQYLCASSERGTQYFGPGTRLLVL.

This chain joins TRBV6-1 and TRBJ2-3, with D possibly matching TRBD2 (6 bases). The V gene's germline CDR1 is MNHNS and CDR2 SASEGT. The CDR3 is 15 residues long. Trimming took off 3 bases at V and 7 bases at J, with 17 bases between the two ends. This CDR3 is CASSDLAGNANTQYF. The CDR3 nucleotides read TGTGCCAGCAGTGACCTGGCGGGGAACGCAAATACGCAGTATTTT.

The chain recombines TRBV4-3 with TRBJ1-2, with unresolved D. Trimming pared 2 bases from V and 4 bases from J, leaving 11 bases between. This CDR3 spans 14 amino acids. Germline CDR1 reads LGHNA; CDR2 reads YSLEER. The CDR3, as DNA: TGCGCCAGCAGCCAAACAGATCAGGCCTATGGCTACACCTTC. Encoded protein: CASSQTDQAYGYTF.

The chain recombines TRBV13 with TRBJ2-1; the match to TRBD1 covers 9 bases. V trimming: 5 bases; J trimming: 5 bases; junction bases outside the gene matches: 13. The germline gives CDR1 PRHDT, CDR2 FYEKMQ (reference sequence). This CDR3 contains 17 residues. The CDR3: CASSQLTGTGSDNEQFF. DNA for the CDR3: TGTGCCAGCAGCCAACTCACCGGGACAGGGAGTGACAATGAGCAGTTCTTC.

The CDR3 nucleotides read TGTGCCAGCAGTTCATCCGGTGGTTACGAGCAGTACTTC. Translating gives CASSSSGGYEQYF. The chain uses TRBV7-9 and TRBJ2-7; D unclear. V shed 6 bases and J shed 4 bases, with 13 bases lying between them. This CDR3 spans 13 amino acids. Looked up from germline, CDR1 is SEHNR and CDR2 is FQNEAQ (reference sequence).

CDR3 residues: CASSFFRSYPSYEQYF. CDR3 coding DNA: TGTGCCAGTTCATTCTTCCGGAGTTACCCCTCCTACGAGCAGTACTTC. The chain is built from TRBV11-2 and TRBJ2-7; no clear D. Germline values: CDR1 SGHAT, CDR2 FQNNGV. This CDR3 region has 16 residues. V was trimmed by 9 bases and J by 0 bases, leaving 21 bases between them.

Comment on this clone: Germline and junction disagree at one end, which may indicate a read error. The chain has TRBV27 and TRBJ1-2; D ambiguous. Germline CDR1 is MNHEY and CDR2 is SMNVEV (reference sequence). CDR3 size: 8 residues. CDR3 coding DNA: TGTGCCAGCAACCTGAACAACTTC. Translated, it gives CASNLNNF.

The V call is TRBV4-2, the J call TRBJ2-5; D remains ambiguous. The germline V gene encodes CDR1 LGHNA and CDR2 YNFKEQ. V lost 1 base and J lost 3, with 9 bases in between. This CDR3 spans 14 amino acids. The CDR3, as DNA: TGTGCCAGCAGCCAAGCTGGTCCCAAAGAGACCCAGTACTTC. Translation: CASSQAGPKETQYF.

The CDR3 protein is CASSYYPDGGIPQPQHF. DNA of the CDR3: TGTGCCAGCAGTTATTACCCAGACGGGGGGATCCCTCAGCCCCAGCATTTT. The rearrangement uses TRBV6-2 or TRBV6-3 and TRBJ1-5, with D perhaps TRBD1 (5 bases). The germline CDR1 and CDR2 sequences are MNHEY and SVGEGT. Trimming shortened V by 3 bases and J by 6 bases, and 21 bases separated the two germline ends. CDR3 length: 17 residues.

The rearrangement joins TRBV5-1 to TRBJ2-7; D ambiguous. The CDR3 extends over 13 amino acids. Germline CDR1 and CDR2: SGHRS and YFSETQ. The V gene lost 2 bases and the J gene lost 6 bases, with 12 bases spanning the gap. As DNA, the CDR3 is TGCGCCAGCAGCTTCGCAGGCGCGCGCGAGCAGTACTTC. This sequence encodes CASSFAGAREQYF. The full variable domain, completed using reference TRBV5-1 and TRBJ2-7, is KAGVTQTPRYLIKTRGQQVTLSCSPISGHRSVSWYQQTPGQGLQFLFEYFSETQRNKGNFPGRFSGRQFSNSRSEMNVSTLELGDSALYLCASSFAGAREQYFGPGTRLTVT.

The chain links TRBV6-6 to TRBJ2-2; D perhaps matches TRBD2 (7 bases). Germline loops: CDR1 MNHNY, CDR2 SVGAGI (reference sequence). The CDR3 sequence is 16 residues long. Trimming removed 2 bases from V and 7 bases from J, with 17 bases in between. The CDR3 region has the DNA TGTGCCAGCAGTTACGTCGGGGGGCAGTCGGGCGGGGAGCTGTTTTTT. Protein product: CASSYVGGQSGGELFF.

This chain connects TRBV19 to TRBJ2-3; possibly TRBD1 for D (6 bases). V was trimmed by 1 base and J by 0 bases, leaving 8 bases between them. The V gene's germline CDR1 is LNHDA and CDR2 SQIVND (reference sequence). The CDR3 runs 15 residues. CDR3 region: CASSIGQVSTDTQYF. Here the CDR3 DNA reads TGTGCCAGTAGTATAGGACAGGTCAGCACAGATACGCAGTATTTT. The entire variable domain, with the rest obtained from reference TRBV19 and TRBJ2-3, is as follows: DGGITQSPKYLFRKEGQNVTLSCEQNLNHDAMYWYRQDPGQGLRLIYYSQIVNDFQKGDIAEGYSVSREKKESFPLTVTSAQKNPTAFYLCASSIGQVSTDTQYFGPGTRLTVL.